The next 31 T cell receptor beta chains were all read from a single sample in a study of identical twins. TCRdb analysed the 5' RACE reads with MiXCR anew, one entry per CDR3 protein. The table lists 450,000 to 650,000 distinct CDR3 sequences, 9.6% of them singletons. The data also belong to a second study, concerning yellow fever vaccine responses in identical twins.

Sequenced: PBMCs. These receptors originate from a woman between 18 and 30 years old in good health.

This clonotype showed up just a few times. The rearrangement uses TRBV27 and TRBJ2-3, with D perhaps matching TRBD2 (5 bases). The CDR3 runs to 17 residues. From germline, CDR1 is MNHEY and CDR2 SMNVEV (reference sequence). V was pared by 6 bases and J by 2 bases, with 21 bases between. In nucleotides, the CDR3 is TGTGCCAGCAGCCCTACCACGGGGTCCCTTAACACAGATACGCAGTATTTT. This gives the protein CASSPTTGSLNTDTQYF.

This chain connects TRBV2 to TRBJ2-2; D not resolved. The germline V gene has CDR1 SNHLY and CDR2 FYNNEI. V was pared by 7 bases and J by 6 bases, with 15 bases between. The CDR3 extends over 14 amino acids. CDR3 amino acids: CASIRVISAGELFF. Here the CDR3 DNA reads TGTGCCAGCATCCGCGTCATATCGGCCGGGGAGCTGTTTTTT.

This clonotype was counted a few times. The chain carries TRBV7-3 and TRBJ2-3, with D possibly matching TRBD2 (6 bases). Germline CDR1 and CDR2: SGHTA and FQGTGA. This CDR3 spans 14 amino acids. Trimming shortened V by 1 base and J by 4 bases, and 9 bases separated the two germline ends. The CDR3 region is CASSLIGSSDTQYF. The DNA of the CDR3 is TGTGCCAGCAGCTTAATCGGGAGCTCAGATACGCAGTATTTT.

This clonotype has more than one count but fewer than ten. This chain uses TRBV3-1 with TRBJ1-6; no reliable D call. The CDR3 runs to 15 residues. Germline V gene lookup returns CDR1 LGHDT and CDR2 YNNKEL (reference sequence). V was trimmed by 0 bases and J by 5 bases, leaving 8 bases between them. The CDR3 protein is CASSQESGHNSPLHF. CDR3 bases: TGTGCCAGCAGCCAAGAGTCAGGCCATAATTCACCCCTCCACTTT.

The chain carries TRBV9 and TRBJ2-1; TRBD1 might be the D (6 bases). V lost 7 bases and J 6 bases, leaving 14 bases between the germline ends. The CDR3 contains 13 residues. Germline V CDR1 and CDR2: SGDLS, YYNGEE. CDR3 sequence: CASQQIGGNEQFF. CDR3 bases: TGTGCCAGCCAGCAAATAGGGGGCAATGAGCAGTTCTTC.

This clonotype was recorded at least ten times. The CDR3 protein is CASSLGSSGYNEQFF. As DNA, the CDR3 is TGCGCCAGCAGCTTGGGCTCGAGTGGGTACAATGAGCAGTTCTTC. The chain links TRBV5-1 to TRBJ2-1; D is unresolved. This CDR3 is 15 amino acids long. Per the germline V gene, CDR1 is SGHRS and CDR2 is YFSETQ. Trimming took 0 bases from V and 4 from J, leaving 11 bases between them.

The chain recombines TRBV18 with TRBJ2-1; no clear D. V was clipped by 6 bases and J by 10 bases, with 16 bases between them. Looked up from germline, CDR1 is KGHSH and CDR2 is LQKENI. This CDR3 has 13 residues. The CDR3 DNA sequence: TGTGCCAGCTCTACCCTAGGCGATGCAGAGCAGTTCTTC. This gives the protein CASSTLGDAEQFF.

This clonotype was seen many times. The junction shows a germline mismatch at one end, possibly a read error. Here the CDR3 DNA reads TGCAGCGTTAAACAGGGGAATAATGAAAAGCTGTTTTTT. Protein product: CSVKQGNNEKLFF. The gene calls are TRBV29-1 and TRBJ1-4; 7 bases are shared with TRBD1. CDR1 is SQVTM and CDR2 is ANQGSEA in the germline V gene. The CDR3 covers 13 residues.

This clonotype was counted a few times. CDR3 sequence (DNA): TGTGCCAGCAGCGTAGACGGTTTCTCCTACGAGCAGTACTTC. Its protein is CASSVDGFSYEQYF. The chain combines TRBV9 with TRBJ2-7; D not resolved. The V and J ends lost 0 bases and 0 bases respectively, with 7 bases between them. CDR1 is SGDLS, CDR2 YYNGEE, per germline. The CDR3 totals 14 residues.

CDR3 nucleotides: TGTGCCAGCAGTTATTCTGCACCGAGTCTCATGAACACTGAAGCTTTCTTT. Residues: CASSYSAPSLMNTEAFF. The genes are TRBV6-5 and TRBJ1-1; no clear D gene. There are 17 residues in the CDR3. Germline CDR1 and CDR2: MNHEY and SVGAGI. The V end lost 3 bases, the J end lost 0 bases, and 17 bases lay between the germline ends.

The table lists this clonotype with many counts. The rearrangement uses TRBV6-6 and TRBJ1-1; D not resolved. Trimming stripped 8 bases from V and 4 bases from J, with 14 bases between. The CDR3 extends over 13 amino acids. Germline CDR1 is MNHNY and CDR2 is SVGAGI (reference sequence). The DNA of the CDR3 is TGTGCCAGCCAGATCATTACGGGCACTGAAGCTTTCTTT. The encoded protein is CASQIITGTEAFF.

V usage is TRBV11-2 and J usage is TRBJ2-7; TRBD2 agrees at 9 bases. Trimming cost V 1 base and J 6 bases; bases outside gene matches: 10. The CDR3 is 16 amino acids. From germline, CDR1 is SGHAT and CDR2 FQNNGV. The CDR3 reads CASSLARGLAGSEQYF. In DNA, the CDR3 is TGTGCCAGCAGCTTAGCAAGGGGACTAGCAGGTTCCGAGCAGTACTTC.

This chain links TRBV2 with TRBJ2-7; tentatively, D is TRBD2 (6 bases). This CDR3 contains 13 residues. The germline V and J ends were trimmed by 11 bases and 6 bases, with 20 bases remaining between them. Germline lookup yields CDR1 SNHLY and CDR2 FYNNEI. CDR3 sequence: CAPLEGPLGEQYF. The CDR3 DNA sequence: TGTGCCCCCCTGGAGGGCCCCTTGGGCGAGCAGTACTTC.

This clonotype was seen repeatedly, ten times or more. The chain joins TRBV20-1 to TRBJ1-1; possible D gene TRBD1, 5 bases. Deletions cut 3 bases from V and 2 bases from J, with 16 bases between. Germline CDR1 and CDR2: DFQATT and SNEGSKA (reference sequence). The CDR3 spans 15 residues. In DNA, the CDR3 is TGCAGTGCTAGGGTGTTTTTGGGGGTAAACACTGAAGCTTTCTTT. Its translation is CSARVFLGVNTEAFF.

The chain has TRBV30 and TRBJ2-3; the D is unclear. V was cut by 4 bases and J by 1 base, with 12 bases left in between. The CDR3 covers 14 residues. CDR1 GTSNPN and CDR2 SVGIG come from the germline V gene (reference sequence). CDR3 amino acids: CAWNVRSGTDTQYF. CDR3 bases: TGTGCCTGGAACGTCCGGAGCGGCACAGATACGCAGTATTTT.

This clonotype was counted ten times or more. This sequence joins TRBV7-2 and TRBJ2-7, with 7 bases fitting TRBD2. This CDR3 has 14 amino acids. V shed 1 base, J shed 1 base, and the junction held 1 base outside the gene matches. Germline loops: CDR1 SGHTA, CDR2 FQGNSA. CDR3 in amino acids: CASSLGAGSYEQYF. The DNA for the CDR3 is TGTGCCAGCAGCTTAGGAGCGGGATCCTACGAGCAGTACTTC.

This clonotype was counted at least ten times. The rearrangement uses TRBV12-3 or TRBV12-4 and TRBJ1-4; D not resolved. The CDR3 covers 16 residues. V shed 1 base and J shed 3 bases, with 12 bases lying between them. The CDR3 DNA follows: TGTGCCAGCAGTTTAGAAACAGCTAGACCTAATGAAAAACTGTTTTTT. Translation gives CASSLETARPNEKLFF.

This clonotype was seen only a few times. The rearrangement uses TRBV6-9 and TRBJ1-1; the match to TRBD1 covers 10 bases. Per germline, CDR1 MNHGY and CDR2 SVAAGI. The V and J ends lost 6 bases and 0 bases, in that order; junction bases with no gene match: 10. The CDR3 extends over 17 amino acids. CDR3 DNA sequence: TGTGCCAGCAGACCACCCGGGACAGGGGATATGAACACTGAAGCTTTCTTT. Encoded protein: CASRPPGTGDMNTEAFF.

This clonotype was recorded a few times. The J gene is TRBJ2-7, the V gene TRBV6-5; the D is unclear. V was clipped by 6 bases and J by 7 bases, with 13 bases between them. The CDR3 loop spans 12 amino acids. Germline V lookup: CDR1 MNHEY, CDR2 SVGAGI. The CDR3 DNA follows: TGTGCCAGCAGGGCCCCTTGGGGTGAGCAGTACTTC. It encodes CASRAPWGEQYF.

This clonotype was counted ten times or more. The V call is TRBV7-2, the J call TRBJ2-2, with D perhaps TRBD2 (6 bases). CDR3 size: 15 residues. In germline, CDR1 is SGHTA, CDR2 FQGNSA. Trimming pared 5 bases from V and 1 base from J, leaving 11 bases between. CDR3 nucleotides: TGTGCCAGCAGCAAGGGACTCTTGAACACCGGGGAGCTGTTTTTT. Translated, it gives CASSKGLLNTGELFF.

The V gene is TRBV6-1, the J gene TRBJ2-1; 9 positions agree with TRBD2. CDR1 and CDR2 (germline): MNHNS, SASEGT. The CDR3 covers 13 residues. The V and J ends lost 8 bases and 7 bases, in that order; junction bases with no gene match: 6. The CDR3 DNA reads as TGTGCCAGCCGCCTGGGACTAGCAAATGAGCAGTTCTTC. This gives the protein CASRLGLANEQFF.

The chain links TRBV9 to TRBJ2-7; 8 nucleotides line up with TRBD2. Germline CDR1 reads SGDLS; CDR2 reads YYNGEE. V trimming: 0 bases; J trimming: 0 bases; junction bases outside the gene matches: 5. The CDR3 loop spans 16 amino acids. As DNA, the CDR3 is TGTGCCAGCAGCGTAGGGAGTAGCGGGAACTCCTACGAGCAGTACTTC. As protein: CASSVGSSGNSYEQYF.

This clonotype showed up just a few times. This chain links TRBV7-2 with TRBJ1-3; a possible D gene is TRBD1 (5 bases). In germline, CDR1 is SGHTA, CDR2 FQGNSA. The CDR3 length is 13 residues. V shed 1 base and J shed 8 bases, with 9 bases lying between them. CDR3: CASSLEQGYTIYF. CDR3 nucleotides: TGTGCCAGCAGCTTAGAGCAGGGTTACACCATATATTTT.

J is TRBJ2-1 and V is TRBV4-1; 8 positions agree with TRBD2. Germline CDR1 MGHRA, CDR2 YSYEKL. After removal of 0 bases from V and 2 bases from J, the junction contained 6 bases not matched to a gene. This CDR3 comprises 17 residues. CDR3 amino acids: CASSQDPGGAAYNEQFF. CDR3 nucleotide sequence: TGCGCCAGCAGCCAAGATCCCGGGGGGGCCGCCTACAATGAGCAGTTCTTC.

The chain has TRBV7-6 and TRBJ2-3; 9 positions match TRBD2. Germline CDR1 SGHVS, CDR2 FNYEAQ. The ends lost 3 bases at V and 0 bases at J; junction bases unmatched: 10. This CDR3 is 18 amino acids long. Here the CDR3 reads CASSFLSTLAGSTDTQYF. The CDR3 DNA sequence: TGTGCCAGCAGCTTCCTATCCACCCTAGCGGGGAGCACAGATACGCAGTATTTT.

The gene calls are TRBV6-6 and TRBJ2-1; 12 bases align to TRBD2. This CDR3 region has 13 residues. Trimming at V came to 7 bases and at J to 8 bases, leaving 3 bases not matched to a gene. CDR1 is MNHNY and CDR2 is SVGAGI in the germline V gene (reference sequence). The CDR3, as DNA: TGTGCCAGCACTGCTAGCGGGAGGGATGAGCAGTTCTTC. Translated, it gives CASTASGRDEQFF.

This clonotype was counted a few times. The chain links TRBV18 to TRBJ1-4; no firm D call. CDR1 is KGHSH, CDR2 LQKENI, per germline. CDR3 size: 14 residues. Trimming removed 2 bases from V and 7 bases from J, with 11 bases in between. CDR3 sequence: CASSPVAGGEKLFF. The CDR3 nucleotides read TGTGCCAGCTCACCAGTCGCGGGAGGTGAAAAACTGTTTTTT. Full variable domain (remainder filled in from reference TRBV18 and TRBJ1-4): NAGVMQNPRHLVRRRGQEARLRCSPMKGHSHVYWYRQLPEEGLKFMVYLQKENIIDESGMPKERFSAEFPKEGPSILRIQQVVRGDSAAYFCASSPVAGGEKLFFGSGTQLSVL.

In this sample, this clonotype turned up many times. The CDR3 sequence: CASSLAGLAGATQYF. Written as DNA, the CDR3 is TGTGCCAGCAGCTTGGCGGGACTAGCGGGAGCCACGCAGTATTTT. The rearrangement joins TRBV7-8 to TRBJ2-3, with 14 bases aligning to TRBD2. CDR3 length: 15 amino acids. The V gene end was trimmed by 3 bases and the J gene end by 9 bases; junction bases not matched to a gene: 5. The germline V gene has CDR1 SGHVS and CDR2 FQNEAQ.

DNA of the CDR3: TGCGCCAGCAAGGGGACTAGCGGGAGAAACGAGCAGTACTTC. Its translation: CASKGTSGRNEQYF. The rearrangement links TRBV10-2 to TRBJ2-7, with TRBD2 identical over 14 bases. The CDR3 is 14 amino acids. The germline V gene has CDR1 WSHSY and CDR2 SAAADI. V was clipped by 7 bases and J by 5 bases; unmatched bases: 4.

In this sample, this clonotype turned up a few times. This rearrangement joins TRBV28 to TRBJ2-3; 7 bases map to TRBD1. V lost 6 bases, J lost 5 bases, and 11 bases stayed unmatched. CDR3 length: 15 amino acids. Per germline, CDR1 MDHEN and CDR2 SYDVKM. This CDR3 is CASRDTGEPEDTQYF. In nucleotides, the CDR3 is TGTGCCAGCAGGGATACAGGGGAACCTGAAGATACGCAGTATTTT.

The chain has TRBV6-5 and TRBJ2-3; D may be TRBD1 (5 bases). The ends were cut back, 3 bases at V and 1 base at J, with 11 bases in the middle. Per the germline V gene, CDR1 is MNHEY and CDR2 is SVGAGI. This CDR3 is built from 15 residues. The CDR3 sequence: CASSYRGSRTDTQYF. CDR3 DNA sequence: TGTGCCAGCAGTTATAGGGGCAGCCGCACAGATACGCAGTATTTT.